This is a list of T cell receptor beta chains from one sample in a study of T cells in Graves' hyperthyroidism and ophthalmopathy. TCRdb passed the multiplex PCR reads through MiXCR, listing each CDR3 protein once. Of 600,000 to 750,000 distinct CDR3 sequences listed, roughly a sixth are singletons. The sample consisted of blood. The receptors were gathered from a man in his fifties or sixties with Graves' hyperthyroidism. CDR3s include the opening cysteine and the closing phenylalanine or tryptophan. Fields, in order: J gene, CDR3 length, D gene, clone size, V gene, CDR3 protein, CDR3 DNA. A D gene is named only where the DNA matches it firmly. Some rows mark clone size as missing; the rest say once, few, many or name a class of expanded clone.

>TRBJ1-2|15|NA|many|TRBV28
CASSILSGESYGYTF
TGTGCCAGCAGTATCTTATCAGGGGAATCCTATGGCTACACCTTC
>TRBJ1-1|13|NA|many|TRBV11-2
CASSLTDDTEAFF
TGTGCCAGCAGCTTGACCGACGACACTGAAGCTTTCTTT
>TRBJ1-4|14|TRBD1|many|TRBV7-9
CASSQGEVNEKLFF
TGTGCCAGCAGCCAGGGGGAGGTTAATGAAAAACTGTTTTTT
>TRBJ1-5|15|TRBD1|many|TRBV30
CAWRRPGTGYQPQHF
TGTGCCTGGAGGAGGCCCGGGACAGGGTATCAGCCCCAGCATTTT
>TRBJ1-5|14|NA|many|TRBV12-3/TRBV12-4
CASSQGSGNQPQHF
TGTGCCAGCAGTCAGGGGTCGGGCAATCAGCCCCAGCATTTT
>TRBJ1-1|13|NA|few|TRBV20-1
CSAPGPRNTEAFF
TGCAGTGCCCCGGGGCCCCGGAACACTGAAGCTTTCTTT
>TRBJ1-1|14|NA|few|TRBV6-2/TRBV6-3
CASSYSTRGTEAFF
TGTGCCAGCAGTTACTCGACCCGGGGGACTGAAGCTTTCTTT
>TRBJ2-5|10|NA|NA|TRBV29-1
CSVGGETQYF
TGCAGCGTGGGTGGGGAGACCCAGTACTTC
>TRBJ2-5|14|NA|many|TRBV5-6
CASNLQRTAGTQYF
TGTGCCAGCAACCTCCAGCGTACCGCCGGGACCCAGTACTTC
>TRBJ2-7|17|TRBD2|many|TRBV10-3
CAISESRGGGRSHEQYF
TGTGCCATCAGTGAGTCAAGGGGGGGCGGGAGGTCCCACGAGCAGTACTTC
>TRBJ1-2|13|TRBD1|many|TRBV12-3/TRBV12-4
CASSPRQGGGYTF
TGTGCCAGCAGCCCTAGACAGGGAGGAGGCTACACCTTC
>TRBJ2-2|18|NA|NA|TRBV19
CASSIDPDRTSNTGELFF
TGTGCCAGTAGTATAGATCCCGACAGGACCTCGAACACCGGGGAGCTGTTTTTT
>TRBJ2-7|16|TRBD1|many|TRBV6-1
CASSTSWTGSSYEQYF
TGTGCCAGCAGTACCTCCTGGACAGGGAGCTCCTACGAGCAGTACTTC
>TRBJ2-1|15|TRBD2|many|TRBV2
CASSDTSVTYNEQFF
TGTGCCAGCAGTGATACTAGCGTAACCTACAATGAGCAGTTCTTC
>TRBJ2-3|15|TRBD2|many|TRBV12-3/TRBV12-4
CASSPDSTSVNTQYF
TGTGCCAGCAGTCCGGACTCGACTAGCGTGAATACGCAGTATTTT
>TRBJ2-2|14|TRBD2|NA|TRBV6-1
CASQGGRVTGELFF
TGTGCCAGCCAGGGCGGGAGGGTCACCGGGGAGCTGTTTTTT
>TRBJ2-7|15|TRBD2|NA|TRBV12-3/TRBV12-4
CVSSLHLAVSYEQYF
TGTGTCAGCAGTCTCCACCTAGCGGTCTCCTACGAGCAGTACTTC
>TRBJ2-5|16|TRBD1|many|TRBV27
CASSPTVGTGGETQYF
TGTGCCAGCAGCCCCACGGTTGGGACAGGGGGCGAGACCCAGTACTTC
>TRBJ2-3|15|NA|NA|TRBV5-1
CASNKGTAGQDTQYF
TGCGCCAGCAACAAAGGGACGGCCGGACAGGATACGCAGTATTTT
>TRBJ1-6|18|NA|many|TRBV28
CASSSLRAGASYNSPLHF
TGTGCCAGCAGTTCCCTTCGGGCAGGCGCGTCGTATAATTCACCCCTCCACTTT
>TRBJ1-2|14|TRBD1|NA|TRBV28
CASSPRQGFYGYTF
TGTGCCAGCAGTCCTAGACAGGGGTTCTATGGCTACACCTTC
>TRBJ2-2|16|TRBD2|few|TRBV9
CASSVVGTSDTGELFF
TGTGCCAGCAGCGTAGTAGGGACTAGCGATACCGGGGAGCTGTTTTTT
>TRBJ2-1|15|TRBD2|many|TRBV6-2/TRBV6-3
CASRVREGPHNEQFF
TGTGCCAGCAGAGTCAGGGAGGGCCCCCACAATGAGCAGTTCTTC
>TRBJ2-3|19|TRBD2|many|TRBV7-9
CASSPPLGSGRPSTDTQYF
TGTGCCAGCAGCCCCCCTTTGGGGAGCGGGAGGCCTAGCACAGATACGCAGTATTTT
>TRBJ1-1|13|NA|NA|TRBV10-3
CAISDEEGTEAFF
TGTGCCATCAGTGATGAGGAAGGCACTGAAGCTTTCTTT
>TRBJ1-5|17|NA|many|TRBV28
CASSSTGLGGGNQPQHF
TGTGCCAGCAGTTCCACAGGGCTCGGGGGTGGCAATCAGCCCCAGCATTTT
>TRBJ2-2|18|NA|many|TRBV24-1
CATSGTGLGGANTGELFF
TGTGCCACCAGTGGTACAGGACTAGGGGGGGCGAACACCGGGGAGCTGTTTTTT
>TRBJ2-1|16|NA|many|TRBV28
CASSRAGAGSYNEQFF
TGTGCCAGCAGTCGGGCCGGGGCAGGCTCCTACAATGAGCAGTTCTTC
>TRBJ1-1|16|TRBD1|many|TRBV6-2/TRBV6-3
CASSYLIGTGGEEAFF
TGTGCCAGCAGTTACCTTATCGGGACAGGGGGAGAGGAAGCTTTCTTT
>TRBJ2-5|11|NA|NA|TRBV19
CASGTQETQYF
TGTGCCAGTGGGACCCAAGAGACCCAGTACTTC
>TRBJ2-7|14|NA|few|TRBV18
CASSPQGDSYEQYF
TGTGCCAGCTCACCCCAGGGCGACTCCTACGAGCAGTACTTC
>TRBJ1-2|13|NA|NA|TRBV6-1
CASSLTYTGGYTF
TGTGCCAGCAGTTTGACATATACGGGAGGCTACACCTTC
>TRBJ2-3|15|NA|few|TRBV3-1
CASSQSGGSTDTQYF
TGTGCCAGCAGCCAATCGGGCGGGAGCACAGATACGCAGTATTTT
>TRBJ2-5|12|TRBD1|NA|TRBV6-2/TRBV6-3
CASAQGEETQYF
TGTGCCAGTGCACAGGGGGAAGAGACCCAGTACTTC
>TRBJ2-3|15|TRBD2|NA|TRBV6-1
CASSTGTSGRDTQYF
TGTGCCAGCTCAACCGGGACTAGCGGGAGAGATACGCAGTATTTT
>TRBJ2-4|15|TRBD1|NA|TRBV28
CASSTQGSAKNIQYF
TGTGCCAGCAGTACACAGGGGTCAGCCAAAAACATTCAGTACTTC
>TRBJ2-1|15|TRBD1|many|TRBV3-1
CASSGPGQGAYEQFF
TGTGCCAGCAGCGGACCGGGACAGGGGGCATATGAGCAGTTCTTC
>TRBJ1-1|16|TRBD1|NA|TRBV20-1
CSARKPRGHTNTEAFF
TGCAGTGCTAGAAAACCCAGGGGGCACACGAACACTGAAGCTTTCTTT
>TRBJ1-5|15|NA|many|TRBV2
CASSDPTVANQPQHF
TGTGCCAGCAGTGACCCCACAGTAGCTAATCAGCCCCAGCATTTT
>TRBJ1-2|13|NA|many|TRBV16
CASSQSSRDGYTF
TGTGCCAGCAGCCAATCATCCAGGGATGGCTACACCTTC